Detailed here is one T cell receptor beta chain. In the source study's methods: Reference gene primers were amplified, and this amplification served to estimate nucleated cell counts. Measured with immunoSEQ multiplex PCR; TCRdb has only the in-frame clones, and not every one. Clone size and V and J calls were adopted from that table, with D and trimming inferred from the DNA. The repertoire holds around 220,000 clones, more than 75% seen once, with 1.9% in the top ten. CDR1 GTSNPN and CDR2 SVGIG come from the germline V gene (reference sequence). This CDR3 has 14 residues. V was trimmed by 1 base and J by 1 base, leaving 8 bases between them. This entry belongs to a study of blood T cell repertoires in COVID-19. Study-level information: Whether acute or convalescent, the COVID-19 samples came from the United States, Italy and Spain. T cells, B-cell-depleted T cells, or PBMCs provided the cDNA or gDNA that served as material.

Sequencing used peripheral blood. The chain uses TRBV30 and TRBJ1-3; a possible D gene is TRBD1 (5 bases). This TCR was sampled from a man aged 35 to 55 with active or convalescent COVID-19. The CDR3 DNA is TGTGCCTGGAGTGCAGGGATGTCTGGAAACACCATATATTTT. Translation: CAWSAGMSGNTIYF. Filled out from reference TRBV30 and TRBJ1-3, the complete variable domain reads SQTIHQWPATLVQPVGSPLSLECTVEGTSNPNLYWYRQAAGRGLQLLFYSVGIGQISSEVPQNLSASRPQDRQFILSSKKLLLSDSGFYLCAWSAGMSGNTIYFGEGSWLTVV.